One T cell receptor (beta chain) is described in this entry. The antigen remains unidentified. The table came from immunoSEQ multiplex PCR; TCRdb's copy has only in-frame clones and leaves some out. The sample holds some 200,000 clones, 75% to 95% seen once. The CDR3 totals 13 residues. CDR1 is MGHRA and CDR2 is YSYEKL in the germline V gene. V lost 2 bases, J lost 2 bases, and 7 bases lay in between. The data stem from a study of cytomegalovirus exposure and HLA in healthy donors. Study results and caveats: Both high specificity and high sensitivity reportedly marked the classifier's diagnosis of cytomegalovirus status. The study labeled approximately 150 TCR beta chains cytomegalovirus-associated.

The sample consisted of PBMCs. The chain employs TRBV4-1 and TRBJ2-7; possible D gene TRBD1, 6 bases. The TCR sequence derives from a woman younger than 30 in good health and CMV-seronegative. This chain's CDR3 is CASSQTGPYEQYF. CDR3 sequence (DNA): TGCGCCAGCAGCCAAACAGGGCCCTACGAGCAGTACTTC.